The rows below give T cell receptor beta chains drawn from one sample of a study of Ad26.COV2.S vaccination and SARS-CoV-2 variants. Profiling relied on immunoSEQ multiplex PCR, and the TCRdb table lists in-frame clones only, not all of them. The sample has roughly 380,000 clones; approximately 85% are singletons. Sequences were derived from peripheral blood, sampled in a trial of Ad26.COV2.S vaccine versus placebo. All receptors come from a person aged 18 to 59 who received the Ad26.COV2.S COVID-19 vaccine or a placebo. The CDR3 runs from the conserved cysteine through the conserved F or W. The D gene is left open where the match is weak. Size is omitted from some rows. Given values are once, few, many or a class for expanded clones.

CASSLEGETQYF	TGTGCCAGCAGCTTGGAGGGGGAGACCCAGTACTTC	.	.	TRBV5-6	TRBJ2-5	12
CASSLEDTGQYF	TGCGCCAGCAGCTTGGAGGACACCGGCCAGTACTTC	.	.	TRBV5-1	TRBJ2-7	12
CASSVGGAGTEAFF	TGTGCCAGCAGCGTAGGGGGGGCAGGCACTGAAGCTTTCTTT	.	.	TRBV9	TRBJ1-1	14
CATSRYGLAEIYEQYF	TGTGCCACCAGCAGATATGGACTAGCGGAGATCTACGAGCAGTACTTC	.	TRBD2	TRBV15	TRBJ2-7	16
CASNPLGIEGYTF	TGTGCCAGTAACCCCCTAGGAATCGAGGGCTACACCTTC	.	.	TRBV19	TRBJ1-2	13
CASSFKRRQGNTGELFF	TGTGCCAGCAGCTTTAAGAGGAGACAGGGGAACACCGGGGAGCTGTTTTTT	.	TRBD1	TRBV7-6	TRBJ2-2	17
CASSLSPEGTQYF	TGTGCCAGCAGCTTGTCTCCGGAGGGGACCCAGTACTTC	.	.	TRBV11-2	TRBJ2-5	13
CAWSVRGEKLFF	TGTGCCTGGAGTGTACGAGGGGAAAAACTGTTTTTT	few	.	TRBV30	TRBJ1-4	12
CASSPTGRYEQYF	TGTGCCAGCAGCCCGACAGGGCGCTACGAGCAGTACTTC	.	TRBD1	TRBV9	TRBJ2-7	13
CASSVAGTVTSPLHF	TGTGCCAGCAGCGTAGCCGGGACAGTGACTTCACCCCTCCACTTT	.	TRBD1	TRBV9	TRBJ1-6	15
CASSEGQGNTIYF	TGTGCCAGCAGTGAAGGCCAGGGAAACACCATATATTTT	.	.	TRBV6-1	TRBJ1-3	13
CSVRDSNQPQHF	TGCAGCGTCAGGGACAGCAATCAGCCCCAGCATTTT	.	.	TRBV29-1	TRBJ1-5	12
CASSYKGANQPQHF	TGTGCCAGCAGTTATAAAGGAGCCAATCAGCCCCAGCATTTT	.	.	TRBV6-2/TRBV6-3	TRBJ1-5	14
CASSSAGGGGEKLFF	TGTGCCAGCAGTTCCGCGGGAGGGGGGGGAGAAAAACTGTTTTTT	few	.	TRBV6-5	TRBJ1-4	15
CASSYPPLRWMNTEAFF	TGTGCCAGCAGTTACCCCCCCCTACGTTGGATGAACACTGAAGCTTTCTTT	.	.	TRBV6-2/TRBV6-3	TRBJ1-1	17
CASSEPRDRGRETQYF	TGCGCCAGCAGTGAGCCCCGGGACAGGGGTCGAGAGACCCAGTACTTC	once	TRBD1	TRBV10-2	TRBJ2-5	16
CASSLGQGTTNEKLFF	TGTGCCAGCAGCTTGGGACAGGGGACAACTAATGAAAAACTGTTTTTT	.	TRBD1	TRBV7-8	TRBJ1-4	16
CASSLLDQPQHF	TGTGCCAGCAGTTTACTGGATCAGCCCCAGCATTTT	.	.	TRBV28	TRBJ1-5	12
CASSPYTGVPYEQYF	TGTGCCAGCAGCCCGTATACAGGTGTACCCTACGAGCAGTACTTC	.	.	TRBV14	TRBJ2-7	15
CASRRRRGSAHEQFF	TGTGCAAGTCGCCGCCGGAGGGGGAGCGCTCATGAGCAGTTCTTC	.	.	TRBV12-2	TRBJ2-1	15
CASSEYPYNSPLHF	TGCGCCAGCAGTGAATATCCATATAATTCACCCCTCCACTTT	.	.	TRBV10-2	TRBJ1-6	14
CASSSIGANVLTF	TGTGCCAGCAGCTCCATTGGGGCCAACGTCCTGACTTTC	.	.	TRBV7-2	TRBJ2-6	13
CASSPVPAWEDGYTF	TGTGCCAGCTCACCAGTCCCGGCCTGGGAGGATGGCTACACCTTC	.	.	TRBV18	TRBJ1-2	15
CASSLLGRGVGNEQFF	TGTGCCAGCAGCCTCCTAGGGCGGGGGGTAGGTAATGAGCAGTTCTTC	.	TRBD2	TRBV6-2/TRBV6-3	TRBJ2-1	16
CASSGGLYYEQYF	TGTGCCAGCAGTGGCGGACTTTACTACGAGCAGTACTTC	.	.	TRBV28	TRBJ2-7	13
CASSYRQGGFKETQYF	TGTGCCAGCAGCTATAGACAGGGCGGTTTCAAAGAGACCCAGTACTTC	.	TRBD1	TRBV7-2	TRBJ2-5	16
CASSLGWGETQYF	TGTGCCAGCAGCTTGGGGTGGGGAGAGACCCAGTACTTC	.	.	TRBV5-6	TRBJ2-5	13
CAIRAPEDGNTIYF	TGTGCCATCAGGGCCCCAGAGGATGGAAACACCATATATTTT	.	.	TRBV10-3	TRBJ1-3	14
CASSVGQWASEQFF	TGTGCCAGCAGCGTAGGGCAATGGGCTTCCGAGCAGTTCTTC	.	.	TRBV9	TRBJ2-1	14
CASSADSVGELFF	TGCGCCAGCAGTGCCGACAGTGTCGGGGAGCTGTTTTTT	few	.	TRBV10-1	TRBJ2-2	13
CATSDSGGYEQYF	TGTGCCACCAGTGATTCAGGGGGCTACGAGCAGTACTTC	.	TRBD1	TRBV24-1	TRBJ2-7	13
CSASFGLYGYTF	TGCAGTGCTAGTTTCGGGCTTTATGGCTACACCTTC	.	.	TRBV20-1	TRBJ1-2	12
CASTPSGATQYF	TGTGCCAGCACCCCCTCCGGAGCGACCCAGTACTTC	.	.	TRBV6-2/TRBV6-3	TRBJ2-5	12
CASSWRRTGVPGYTF	TGTGCCAGCAGTTGGCGACGGACAGGGGTGCCTGGCTACACCTTC	.	TRBD1	TRBV6-5	TRBJ1-2	15
CASTFGVTAGRTGELFF	TGTGCCAGTACCTTTGGGGTAACGGCCGGGAGGACCGGGGAGCTGTTTTTT	once	TRBD2	TRBV19	TRBJ2-2	17
CATSRDKQSYNEQFF	TGTGCCACCAGCAGAGATAAACAGTCCTACAATGAGCAGTTCTTC	.	.	TRBV15	TRBJ2-1	15
CASSSTRPSYNEQFF	TGCGCCAGCAGCTCGACAAGGCCCAGTTACAATGAGCAGTTCTTC	.	.	TRBV5-1	TRBJ2-1	15
CASSLLGTGRAEAFF	TGCGCCAGCAGCTTGCTGGGGACAGGGCGCGCTGAAGCTTTCTTT	.	TRBD1	TRBV5-1	TRBJ1-1	15
CASRGITANGSSYEQYF	TGTGCCAGCAGAGGGATAACCGCCAACGGAAGTTCCTACGAGCAGTACTTC	.	.	TRBV7-9	TRBJ2-7	17
CASSLEVDTQYF	TGTGCCAGCAGCTTGGAAGTGGATACGCAGTATTTT	.	.	TRBV5-4	TRBJ2-3	12
CAWSVGRVRNQPQHF	TGTGCCTGGAGTGTAGGCAGGGTAAGGAATCAGCCCCAGCATTTT	.	.	TRBV30	TRBJ1-5	15
CASSSSGGLTGELFF	TGTGCCAGCAGTAGTAGCGGGGGGCTTACCGGGGAGCTGTTTTTT	.	TRBD2	TRBV2	TRBJ2-2	15
CASNSNEKLFF	TGTGCCAGCAATAGTAATGAAAAACTGTTTTTT	.	.	TRBV28	TRBJ1-4	11
CASSTGGPYQETQYF	TGTGCCAGCAGTACCGGTGGCCCGTACCAAGAGACCCAGTACTTC	.	.	TRBV7-2	TRBJ2-5	15
CASSGGGNTEAFF	TGTGCCAGCAGCGGAGGGGGAAACACTGAAGCTTTCTTT	once	.	TRBV5-4	TRBJ1-1	13
CASSQYRYRAGETQYF	TGTGCCAGCAGCCAATATCGGTATCGGGCCGGAGAGACCCAGTACTTC	.	.	TRBV14	TRBJ2-5	16
CASSRLEQGTEAFF	TGCGCCAGCAGCCGCCTTGAACAGGGAACAGAAGCTTTCTTT	.	.	TRBV4-3	TRBJ1-1	14
CASSEYEGEGPDDPQYF	TGTGCCAGCAGTGAATACGAGGGAGAGGGGCCCGATGATCCGCAGTATTTT	.	.	TRBV6-1	TRBJ2-3	17
CASSSQGEEKLFF	TGTGCCAGCAGTAGTCAGGGTGAGGAAAAACTGTTTTTT	.	.	TRBV27	TRBJ1-4	13
CATSPERGGSTDTQYF	TGTGCCACCAGTCCTGAACGGGGTGGTAGCACAGATACGCAGTATTTT	few	.	TRBV15	TRBJ2-3	16